The TCR beta chain under discussion was sequenced for a study of cytomegalovirus exposure and HLA in healthy donors. The study, taken as a whole, reports: Cytomegalovirus-associated status was assigned to 150 or so TCR beta chains. The analysis excluded some indistinguishable V segments, including TRBV6-2 and TRBV6-3.

The CDR3 is 14 residues long. CDR1 is SGHNT and CDR2 is YYREEE in the germline V gene (reference sequence). V dropped 4 bases and J dropped 4 bases, with 15 bases sitting between them. A note on this clone: As yet, its antigen is unknown.

PCR used 60 Vbeta primers and 13 Jbeta primers. Method: immunoSEQ multiplex PCR; TCRdb's copy keeps in-frame clones and lacks some. The sample holds 150,000 or so clones, around 72% seen once. The clonotype comes from a woman aged 40 to 50 in good health and CMV-seropositive. What was sequenced was PBMCs. The V call is TRBV5-4, the J call TRBJ2-7; a possible D gene is TRBD1 (7 bases). The CDR3 here is CASSRGTDKYEQYF. The CDR3 coding sequence is TGTGCCAGCAGCCGCGGGACAGATAAATACGAGCAGTACTTC.